A selection of T cell receptor beta chains follows, all from one sample in a study of T cell responses to AZD1222 COVID-19 vaccine. The repertoire was sequenced with immunoSEQ multiplex PCR; TCRdb's copy has only in-frame clones and lacks some. The data contain more than 150,000 clones, approximately 91% of them seen just once; the ten biggest clones take up roughly 3.5%. The sequenced sample was peripheral blood, obtained 28 days after the second AZD1222 dose. The origin of the receptors is an adult who received the AZD1222 COVID-19 vaccine. The CDR3 runs from the conserved cysteine through the conserved F or W. Fields, in order: J gene, D gene, clone size, V gene, CDR3 protein, CDR3 DNA. A D gene is named only where the DNA matches it firmly. Where a row states a size, it is once, few, many or the class of an expanded clone; other rows omit it.

>TRBJ2-2|TRBD2|few|TRBV19
CASSVILGGRPYANTGELFF
TGTGCCAGTAGTGTCATCCTGGGGGGGAGGCCCTACGCGAACACCGGGGAGCTGTTTTTT
>TRBJ2-2|NA|NA|TRBV30
CASPGKRSNTGELFF
TGTGCCTCGCCTGGCAAACGGTCGAACACCGGGGAGCTGTTTTTT
>TRBJ2-1|TRBD1|NA|TRBV18
CASSPYRGGNEQFF
TGTGCCAGCTCACCCTACAGGGGTGGCAATGAGCAGTTCTTC
>TRBJ2-7|TRBD2|NA|TRBV11-2
CASSLGEPSGSYEQYF
TGTGCCAGCAGCTTAGGGGAACCTAGCGGGTCCTACGAGCAGTACTTC
>TRBJ2-1|NA|once|TRBV7-2
CASSLEGLVEQFF
TGTGCCAGCAGCTTAGAGGGGCTAGTTGAGCAGTTCTTC
>TRBJ2-7|NA|NA|TRBV21-1
CASSPLYEQYF
TGTGCCAGCTCCCCGTTGTACGAGCAGTACTTC
>TRBJ2-1|NA|once|TRBV7-3
CASSAGLYNEQFF
TGTGCCAGCAGCGCAGGACTGTACAATGAGCAGTTCTTC
>TRBJ1-2|TRBD1|few|TRBV5-5
CASSQSTGRDSNYGYTF
TGTGCCAGCAGCCAGTCGACAGGGAGGGATTCAAACTATGGCTACACCTTC
>TRBJ2-1|TRBD2|NA|TRBV25-1
CASTPAGTPREQFF
TGTGCCAGCACCCCAGCGGGAACTCCCCGGGAGCAGTTCTTC
>TRBJ1-2|NA|NA|TRBV21-1
CASSRKRTAGGDYGYTF
TGTGCCAGCAGCCGTAAGCGTACGGCAGGGGGCGACTATGGCTACACCTTC
>TRBJ2-7|NA|once|TRBV28
CASSPAYEQYF
TGTGCCAGCAGCCCGGCCTACGAGCAGTACTTC
>TRBJ2-7|TRBD1|NA|TRBV7-2
CASSSRQGAGEQYF
TGTGCCAGCAGCTCACGCCAGGGGGCTGGCGAGCAGTACTTC
>TRBJ1-1|TRBD1|NA|TRBV7-2
CASSPGTGDSEAFF
TGTGCCAGCAGCCCCGGGACAGGGGATTCTGAAGCTTTCTTT
>TRBJ2-7|TRBD2|NA|TRBV28
CASSQAGTSASGQYF
TGTGCCAGCAGTCAAGCTGGGACTAGTGCGTCCGGGCAGTACTTC
>TRBJ2-1|NA|NA|TRBV28
CASNLRGGTYNEQFF
TGTGCCAGCAACCTCAGGGGGGGTACCTACAATGAGCAGTTCTTC
>TRBJ2-2|TRBD1|NA|TRBV18
CASSEGAPGELFF
TGTGCCAGCTCTGAGGGGGCCCCGGGAGAGCTGTTTTTT
>TRBJ1-3|NA|NA|TRBV2
CASSGYQGTIYF
TGTGCCAGCAGTGGATATCAGGGGACCATATATTTT
>TRBJ2-1|NA|NA|TRBV28
CASSRGLATYNEQFF
TGTGCCAGCAGTCGAGGACTTGCCACGTACAATGAGCAGTTCTTC
>TRBJ1-6|NA|once|TRBV5-5
CASSLPISNSYNSPLHF
TGTGCCAGCAGCTTGCCTATCTCGAACTCCTATAATTCACCCCTCCACTTT
>TRBJ2-7|NA|NA|TRBV4-1
CASSSGPSYEQYF
TGCGCCAGCAGCTCAGGGCCCTCCTACGAGCAGTACTTC
>TRBJ2-4|NA|NA|TRBV28
CASSPQTDFPKNIQYF
TGTGCCAGCAGTCCCCAGACAGATTTTCCCAAAAACATTCAGTACTTC
>TRBJ2-5|TRBD1|NA|TRBV10-1
CASSGGTGGDGETQYF
TGCGCCAGCAGTGGGGGGACAGGGGGCGACGGGGAGACCCAGTACTTC
>TRBJ2-2|NA|NA|TRBV19
CASSMAPTGELFF
TGTGCCAGTAGTATGGCCCCCACCGGGGAGCTGTTTTTT
>TRBJ2-3|TRBD2|once|TRBV7-3
CASRAGGRSTDTQYF
TGTGCCAGTAGGGCGGGCGGGAGGAGCACAGATACGCAGTATTTT
>TRBJ2-1|TRBD1|NA|TRBV27
CASSGDRKNYNEQFF
TGTGCCAGCAGTGGGGACAGGAAAAATTACAATGAGCAGTTCTTC
>TRBJ1-1|NA|NA|TRBV12-3/TRBV12-4
CASSRVGTEAFF
TGTGCCAGCAGTCGCGTAGGGACTGAAGCTTTCTTT
>TRBJ1-5|TRBD1|NA|TRBV7-9
CASSFYRGDRNQPQHF
TGTGCCAGCAGCTTTTACAGGGGAGATAGAAATCAGCCCCAGCATTTT
>TRBJ2-3|NA|NA|TRBV6-5
CASSQDRASTDTQYF
TGTGCCAGCAGTCAGGACAGAGCTAGCACAGATACGCAGTATTTT